This T cell receptor beta chain was retrieved from a study of blood T cell repertoires in COVID-19. Across the whole study: There were acute and convalescent COVID-19 samples, and they came from the United States, Italy and Spain. PBMCs, B-cell-depleted T cells, or T cells were the source of the cDNA or gDNA that made up the material.

Germline loops: CDR1 MDHEN, CDR2 SYDVKM. V lost 5 bases and J 1 base, leaving 15 bases between the germline ends. The CDR3 consists of 15 residues. TCRdb's copy holds only in-frame clones and misses some; the assay was immunoSEQ multiplex PCR. The sample has hundreds of thousands of clones; around four fifths are singletons. The sequenced sample was peripheral blood. This chain uses TRBV28 with TRBJ2-7; tentative D call: TRBD2 (6 bases). This receptor was identified in an elderly man with acute or convalescent COVID-19. The CDR3: CASSPSGGVSYEQYF. The CDR3 DNA sequence: TGTGCCAGCAGTCCCAGCGGAGGGGTTTCCTACGAGCAGTACTTC.